Sequencing of this TCR beta chain was carried out in a study of blood T cell repertoires in COVID-19. Study in general: Researchers got acute and convalescent COVID-19 samples from the United States, Italy and Spain. The analysed material was cDNA or gDNA that came from T cells, B-cell-depleted T cells, or PBMCs.

This clone was observed once. In the authors' methods: Using reference gene primer amplification, nucleated cell counts were estimated. Using immunoSEQ multiplex PCR, the repertoire was profiled, and TCRdb retains in-frame clones only, with some absent. D and trimming come from the DNA, and the V and J calls and clone size come from that table. Of roughly 28,000 clones in the sample, 87% were seen once. There are 16 residues in the CDR3. CDR1 and CDR2 from the germline V gene are LGHDT and YNNKEL (reference sequence). The ends were cut back, 4 bases at V and 7 bases at J, with 22 bases in the middle. The clonotype originates from a human donor in a cohort sampled during active COVID-19. The chain is built from TRBV3-1 (or the pseudogene TRBV3-2) and TRBJ1-2, with D perhaps TRBD1 (5 bases). Sequenced material: peripheral blood. In nucleotides, the CDR3 is TGTGCCAGCAGCCTCGCGGGACTAACCTTGGGGGTTGGCTACACCTTC. Protein: CASSLAGLTLGVGYTF.